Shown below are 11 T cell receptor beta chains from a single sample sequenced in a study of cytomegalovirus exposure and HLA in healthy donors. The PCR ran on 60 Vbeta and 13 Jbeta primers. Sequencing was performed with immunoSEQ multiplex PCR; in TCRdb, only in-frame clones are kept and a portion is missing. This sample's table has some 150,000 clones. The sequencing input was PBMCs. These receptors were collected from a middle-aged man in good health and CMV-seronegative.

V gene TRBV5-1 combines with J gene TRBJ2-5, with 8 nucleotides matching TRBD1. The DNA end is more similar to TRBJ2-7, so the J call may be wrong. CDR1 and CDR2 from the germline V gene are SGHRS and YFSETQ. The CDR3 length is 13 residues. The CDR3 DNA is TGCGCCAGCGGCCGGACAGGGCCCAACGAGCAGTACTTC. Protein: CASGRTGPNEQYF.

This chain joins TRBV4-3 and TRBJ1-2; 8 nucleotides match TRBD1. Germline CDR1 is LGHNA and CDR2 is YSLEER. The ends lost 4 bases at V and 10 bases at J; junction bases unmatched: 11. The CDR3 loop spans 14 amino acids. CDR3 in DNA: TGCGCCAGCAGCCGAACGGACAGGGAGAGGACCTACACCTTC. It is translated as CASSRTDRERTYTF.

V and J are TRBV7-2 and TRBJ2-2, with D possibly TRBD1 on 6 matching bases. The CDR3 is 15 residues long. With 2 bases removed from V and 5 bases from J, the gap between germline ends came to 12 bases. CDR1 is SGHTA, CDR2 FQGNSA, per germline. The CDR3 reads CASSLSWGQTGELFF. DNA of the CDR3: TGTGCCAGCAGCTTATCGTGGGGGCAAACCGGGGAGCTGTTTTTT.

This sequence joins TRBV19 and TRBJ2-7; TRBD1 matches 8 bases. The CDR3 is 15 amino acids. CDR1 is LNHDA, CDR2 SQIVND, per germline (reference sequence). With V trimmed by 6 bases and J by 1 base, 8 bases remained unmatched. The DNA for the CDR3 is TGTGCCAGTAGCCCCGAGGACAGGGTGTCCTACGAGCAGTACTTC. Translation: CASSPEDRVSYEQYF. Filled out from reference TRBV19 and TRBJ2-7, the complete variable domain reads DGGITQSPKYLFRKEGQNVTLSCEQNLNHDAMYWYRQDPGQGLRLIYYSQIVNDFQKGDIAEGYSVSREKKESFPLTVTSAQKNPTAFYLCASSPEDRVSYEQYFGPGTRLTVT.

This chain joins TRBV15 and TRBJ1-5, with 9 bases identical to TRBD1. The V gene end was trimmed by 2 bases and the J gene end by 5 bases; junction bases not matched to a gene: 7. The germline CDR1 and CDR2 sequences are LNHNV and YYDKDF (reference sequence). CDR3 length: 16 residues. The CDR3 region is CATSRTTQGADQPQHF. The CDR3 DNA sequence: TGTGCCACCAGCAGAACCACACAGGGGGCGGATCAGCCCCAGCATTTT.

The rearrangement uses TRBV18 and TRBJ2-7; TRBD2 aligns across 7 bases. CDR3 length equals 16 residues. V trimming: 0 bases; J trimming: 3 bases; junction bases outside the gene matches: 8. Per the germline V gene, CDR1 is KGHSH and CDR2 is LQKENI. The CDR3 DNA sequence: TGTGCCAGCTCACCACCGGGGGGGAGGAGGGACTACGAGCAGTACTTC. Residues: CASSPPGGRRDYEQYF. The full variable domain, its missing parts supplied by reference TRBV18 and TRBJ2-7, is NAGVMQNPRHLVRRRGQEARLRCSPMKGHSHVYWYRQLPEEGLKFMVYLQKENIIDESGMPKERFSAEFPKEGPSILRIQQVVRGDSAAYFCASSPPGGRRDYEQYFGPGTRLTVT.

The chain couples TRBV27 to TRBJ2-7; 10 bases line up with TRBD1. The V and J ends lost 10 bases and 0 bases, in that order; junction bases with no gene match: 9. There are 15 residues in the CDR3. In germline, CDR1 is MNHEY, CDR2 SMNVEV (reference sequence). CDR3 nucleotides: TGTGCCACCGCACCGGGACAGGGGTACTCCTACGAGCAGTACTTC. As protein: CATAPGQGYSYEQYF.

CDR3 DNA sequence: TGTGCCAGCACCCGGACAGGGAGCACAGATACGCAGTATTTT. Translated, it gives CASTRTGSTDTQYF. The V call is TRBV6-1, the J call TRBJ2-3; 8 bases line up with TRBD1. The CDR3 loop spans 14 amino acids. J was trimmed by 0 bases and V by 7 bases; bases with no gene match: 3. Germline V CDR1 and CDR2: MNHNS, SASEGT.

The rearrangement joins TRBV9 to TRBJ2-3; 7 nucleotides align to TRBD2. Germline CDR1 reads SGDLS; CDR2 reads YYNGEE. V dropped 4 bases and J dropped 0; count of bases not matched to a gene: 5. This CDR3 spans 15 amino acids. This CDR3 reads CASSPGGFSTDTQYF. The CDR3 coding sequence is TGTGCCAGCAGCCCCGGGGGGTTTAGCACAGATACGCAGTATTTT. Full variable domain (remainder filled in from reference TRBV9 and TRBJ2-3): DSGVTQTPKHLITATGQRVTLRCSPRSGDLSVYWYQQSLDQGLQFLIQYYNGEERAKGNILERFSAQQFPDLHSELNLSSLELGDSALYFCASSPGGFSTDTQYFGPGTRLTVL.

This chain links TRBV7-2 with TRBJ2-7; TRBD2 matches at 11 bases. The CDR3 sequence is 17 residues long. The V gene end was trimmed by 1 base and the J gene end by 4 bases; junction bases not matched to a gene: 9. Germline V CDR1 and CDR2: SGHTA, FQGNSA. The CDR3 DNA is TGTGCCAGCAGCTTAGTTAGCGGGGGGGCGAACGAATACGAGCAGTACTTC. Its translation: CASSLVSGGANEYEQYF.

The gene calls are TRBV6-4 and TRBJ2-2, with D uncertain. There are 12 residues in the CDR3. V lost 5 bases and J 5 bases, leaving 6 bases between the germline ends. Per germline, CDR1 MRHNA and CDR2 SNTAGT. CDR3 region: CASSPSTGELFF. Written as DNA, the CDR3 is TGTGCCAGCAGTCCCTCTACCGGGGAGCTGTTTTTT.